This is a list of T cell receptor beta chains from one sample in a study of human T cells and chemical hapten exposure. TCRdb processed the RACE reads anew with MiXCR; each CDR3 protein has one entry. Here the sample spans about 82,000 distinct CDR3 sequences, 10% to 15% being singletons. The starting material was whole blood, obtained in connection with sensitization to the hapten diphenylcyclopropenone (DPC). The receptors stem from a woman in her fifties or sixties with alopecia areata. Some clones in this sample may be carry-over from other donors' samples. CDR3s include the opening cysteine and the closing phenylalanine or tryptophan. D genes are given only for firm matches. The size entry is marked missing in some rows and otherwise reads once, few, many or a size class.

TGTGCCAGCAGTTTAGTCTCGGTTGCTAGCGGAAAAAACATTCAGTACTTC,CASSLVSVASGKNIQYF,TRBV28,TRBD2,TRBJ2-4,many,17
TGCAGTGCTAGAGATCGGGGGCGTCAGACCCAGTACTTC,CSARDRGRQTQYF,TRBV20-1,NA,TRBJ2-5,NA,13
TGTGCCAGCAGCCGTGGGCGGGGGGACACAGATACGCAGTATTTT,CASSRGRGDTDTQYF,TRBV9,TRBD2,TRBJ2-3,NA,15
TGCGCCAGCAGTGAGTTGGGGGGTTGGGAGCAGTTCTTC,CASSELGGWEQFF,TRBV10-2,NA,TRBJ2-1,once,13
TGCAGTGCCAAGGGGGTATTCGAGCAGTACTTC,CSAKGVFEQYF,TRBV20-1,NA,TRBJ2-7,NA,11
TGCAGCGTTACCGGGACCGTCACCTACGAGCAGTACTTC,CSVTGTVTYEQYF,TRBV29-1,NA,TRBJ2-7,many,13
TGTGCCATCAGTGGAAGCGGGAATCAAGAGACCCAGTACTTC,CAISGSGNQETQYF,TRBV10-3,TRBD2,TRBJ2-5,NA,14
TGTGCCAGCAGCCTCCGGACGGCGGGAGCCCCCTACAATGAGCAGTTCTTC,CASSLRTAGAPYNEQFF,TRBV7-6,TRBD2,TRBJ2-1,NA,17
TGCAGTGCTAAGAGCGGTCCCAGTCCGGGGGGCTACACCTTC,CSAKSGPSPGGYTF,TRBV20-1,NA,TRBJ1-2,NA,14
TGTGCCAGCAGTCGTCGGTATGAGCAGTTCTTC,CASSRRYEQFF,TRBV11-1,NA,TRBJ2-1,few,11
TGTGCCAGCAGCTTAGAGGGTCTAGCGGGAAATCCTTTAACCTACGAGCAGTACTTC,CASSLEGLAGNPLTYEQYF,TRBV7-9,TRBD2,TRBJ2-7,many,19
TGTGCCAGCAGACCCAGGGACGAGACCCAGTACTTC,CASRPRDETQYF,TRBV12-3/TRBV12-4,NA,TRBJ2-5,NA,12
TGTGCCAGCAGCCGTAGCGGGAGGGAGGACACAGATACGCAGTATTTT,CASSRSGREDTDTQYF,TRBV7-6,TRBD2,TRBJ2-3,NA,16
TGCGCCAGCAGTAGATTCACGAACACTGAAGCTTTCTTT,CASSRFTNTEAFF,TRBV5-1,NA,TRBJ1-1,NA,13
TGCGCCAGCAGCTTTCAGGGGGCGTCCTACGAGCAGTACTTC,CASSFQGASYEQYF,TRBV5-1,TRBD1,TRBJ2-7,many,14
TGTGCCAGCAGTGTCAGGGGGGATAACTATGGCTACACCTTC,CASSVRGDNYGYTF,TRBV2,TRBD1,TRBJ1-2,many,14
TGTGCCAGCAGACCCCGAGGGCCGAACTACGAGCAGTACTTC,CASRPRGPNYEQYF,TRBV7-9,NA,TRBJ2-7,many,14
TGTGCCAGCAGCTCCCTCCAGGGGCGGGCTGAAGCTTTCTTT,CASSSLQGRAEAFF,TRBV7-9,NA,TRBJ1-1,NA,14
TGCGCCAGCAACGAAGCCCCGACAGGAGCTGGAGATACGCAGTATTTT,CASNEAPTGAGDTQYF,TRBV5-1,NA,TRBJ2-3,NA,16
TGTGCCAGCAGCCGGGACAGGGGGATCGGAGATACGCAGTATTTT,CASSRDRGIGDTQYF,TRBV7-9,TRBD1,TRBJ2-3,many,15
TGCGCCAGCATAACCGGGACAGGGGTCGACGAGCAGTACTTC,CASITGTGVDEQYF,TRBV5-1,TRBD1,TRBJ2-7,NA,14
TGTGCCAGCAGTTTAGAAGTGACAGCCTACGAGCAGTACTTC,CASSLEVTAYEQYF,TRBV28,NA,TRBJ2-7,NA,14
TGTGCCTGGAGTGGTGTTACAGGAGGTGAAGCTTTCTTT,CAWSGVTGGEAFF,TRBV30,NA,TRBJ1-1,few,13
TGTGCCAGCAGCTTAGTGCGCTTCGATTTAGCTAATGAAAAACTGTTTTTT,CASSLVRFDLANEKLFF,TRBV7-2,NA,TRBJ1-4,few,17
TGCAGTGCTCGGGGACAGGGGGCTTTCGGGGAGCTGTTTTTT,CSARGQGAFGELFF,TRBV20-1,TRBD1,TRBJ2-2,few,14
TGCGCCAGCAGCCACCTACCTCACCTAGCGGGAGGTTATGAGCAGTTCTTC,CASSHLPHLAGGYEQFF,TRBV4-1,TRBD2,TRBJ2-1,many,17
TGTGCCAGCAGTGAAGCCTCGGGACAAGGGACCAACGAGCAGTACTTC,CASSEASGQGTNEQYF,TRBV6-1,NA,TRBJ2-7,few,16
TGCAGCGAGACTAGCGGCCGGACAGATACGCAGTATTTT,CSETSGRTDTQYF,TRBV29-1,TRBD2,TRBJ2-3,NA,13
TGCAGCGTTCGGTATAGGGACAAACTAAACTATGGCTACACCTTC,CSVRYRDKLNYGYTF,TRBV29-1,NA,TRBJ1-2,many,15
TGTGCCAGCAGCCACCCCGGGAGCACAGATACGCAGTATTTT,CASSHPGSTDTQYF,TRBV4-2,NA,TRBJ2-3,few,14
TGTGCCAGCGGGACAGGCCGTAGCAATCAGCCCCAGCATTTT,CASGTGRSNQPQHF,TRBV3-1,TRBD1,TRBJ1-5,NA,14
TGTGCCAGCAGCTTAAGGGAGGTGGAGGGCCAGTACGAGCAGTACTTC,CASSLREVEGQYEQYF,TRBV7-2,NA,TRBJ2-7,many,16
TGTGCCAGCAGCCGCGACAGGGGAATCCAAGAGACCCAGTACTTC,CASSRDRGIQETQYF,TRBV7-8,TRBD1,TRBJ2-5,NA,15
TGTGCCAGCAGCTTGCAGAACACTGAAGCTTTCTTT,CASSLQNTEAFF,TRBV7-9,NA,TRBJ1-1,NA,12
TGTGCCAGCAGTTTAGATTTCGGGGGGCGGAACACCGGGGAGCTGTTTTTT,CASSLDFGGRNTGELFF,TRBV12-3/TRBV12-4,NA,TRBJ2-2,NA,17
TGTGCCAGCAGCTTCAGCGGGTCTACAGATACGCAGTATTTT,CASSFSGSTDTQYF,TRBV7-9,NA,TRBJ2-3,many,14
TGCAGCGTAGGGACAGGCGAGAACTATGGCTACACCTTC,CSVGTGENYGYTF,TRBV29-1,TRBD1,TRBJ1-2,few,13
TGTGCCATCAGGATGGACAGGGCTGGAAACACCATATATTTT,CAIRMDRAGNTIYF,TRBV10-3,TRBD1,TRBJ1-3,NA,14
TGCGCCAGCAGCGAGACGGCACCTCAGACCCAGTACTTC,CASSETAPQTQYF,TRBV10-2,NA,TRBJ2-5,many,13
TGTGCCAGCAGCGCCCGGAGGGGGGGCACCGGGGAGCTGTTTTTT,CASSARRGGTGELFF,TRBV7-9,NA,TRBJ2-2,NA,15
TGTGCCAGTAGTTCCAAGACAGGGACCAACTATGGCTACACCTTC,CASSSKTGTNYGYTF,TRBV19,TRBD1,TRBJ1-2,few,15
TGTGCCAGCAGCAAACCCCGGACTAGCGGGAGGGCCGATTACAATGAGCAGTTCTTC,CASSKPRTSGRADYNEQFF,TRBV21-1,NA,TRBJ2-1,many,19
TGTGCCAGCCGTGGAGAGGGCCTCTATGGCTACACCTTC,CASRGEGLYGYTF,TRBV2,NA,TRBJ1-2,NA,13
TGTGCCAGCACGGAGGGGCGGAATTCACCCCTCCACTTT,CASTEGRNSPLHF,TRBV6-5,NA,TRBJ1-6,many,13
TGCAGCGCTGTACTAGAGCAAGCAGATACGCAGTATTTT,CSAVLEQADTQYF,TRBV29-1,NA,TRBJ2-3,few,13
TGCGCCAGCAGCCCGGCGGGGCGGACTCAGGGGCCCCAGCATTTT,CASSPAGRTQGPQHF,TRBV5-1,NA,TRBJ1-5,NA,15
TGTGCCAGCAGCGTTGGAGCGTACTCCTACGAGCAGTACTTC,CASSVGAYSYEQYF,TRBV9,NA,TRBJ2-7,NA,14
TGCAGCGTTGAAGCCAATAACTACGAGCAGTACTTC,CSVEANNYEQYF,TRBV29-1,NA,TRBJ2-7,many,12
TGTGCCAGCAGCCCCGCAATAAAAACACACACAGATACGCAGTATTTT,CASSPAIKTHTDTQYF,TRBV11-2,NA,TRBJ2-3,few,16
TGCGCCAGCAGCTTGGCGACAGGGTACAATGAGCAGTTCTTC,CASSLATGYNEQFF,TRBV5-1,TRBD1,TRBJ2-1,few,14
TGTGCCAGCAGGGGGGTCTGGGAGCAGTACTTC,CASRGVWEQYF,TRBV27,NA,TRBJ2-7,many,11
TGTGCCAGCAGCCTTGCCGGGACAGTGTACGAGCAGTACTTC,CASSLAGTVYEQYF,TRBV7-2,TRBD1,TRBJ2-7,many,14